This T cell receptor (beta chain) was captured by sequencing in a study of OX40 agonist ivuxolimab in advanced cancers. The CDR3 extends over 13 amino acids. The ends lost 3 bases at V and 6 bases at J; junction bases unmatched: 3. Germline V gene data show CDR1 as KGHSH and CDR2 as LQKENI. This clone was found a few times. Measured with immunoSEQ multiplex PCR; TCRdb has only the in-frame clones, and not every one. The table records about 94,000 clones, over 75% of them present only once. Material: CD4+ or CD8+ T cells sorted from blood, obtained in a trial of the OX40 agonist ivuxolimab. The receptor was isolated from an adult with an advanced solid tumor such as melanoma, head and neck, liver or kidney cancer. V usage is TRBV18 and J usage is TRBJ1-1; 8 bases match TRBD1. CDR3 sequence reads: CASSPPDRAEAFF. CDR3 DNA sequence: TGTGCCAGCTCACCTCCGGACAGGGCTGAAGCTTTCTTT.